The 32 T cell receptor beta chains in this list originate from one sample, sequenced in a study of T cell changes during pregnancy in multiple sclerosis. Assay: immunoSEQ multiplex PCR; the TCRdb copy retains only in-frame clones and omits some. The table includes 45,000 to 60,000 clones, approximately 92% detected once. Sample: CD4+ T cells from peripheral blood mononuclear cells, taken in the third trimester of pregnancy. The receptors here all came from a female donor with multiple sclerosis, enrolled in a pregnancy study.

The chain combines TRBV28 with TRBJ1-1; the D is unclear. Germline CDR1 MDHEN, CDR2 SYDVKM. Trimming removed 6 bases from V and 0 bases from J, with 14 bases in between. There are 15 residues in the CDR3. Here the CDR3 DNA reads TGTGCCAGCAGGTTAGGAGTTCTTATGAACACTGAAGCTTTCTTT. Protein sequence: CASRLGVLMNTEAFF.

The V call is TRBV7-2, the J call TRBJ2-5; 11 bases are shared with TRBD2. The CDR3 length is 15 residues. Looked up from germline, CDR1 is SGHTA and CDR2 is FQGNSA. J gave up 1 base and V 4 bases, and 2 bases lay outside the gene matches. The CDR3 DNA reads as TGTGCCAGCAGCTCTAGCGGGAGGAGCCAAGAGACCCAGTACTTC. Translated: CASSSSGRSQETQYF.

The CDR3 spells CATRRTSGSNEQFF. The DNA of the CDR3 is TGTGCCACGAGACGGACTAGCGGTAGCAATGAGCAGTTCTTC. This rearrangement joins TRBV15 to TRBJ2-1; TRBD2 matches at 10 bases. Trimming removed 9 bases from V and 6 bases from J; junction bases left unmatched: 8. Germline V gives CDR1 LNHNV, CDR2 YYDKDF (reference sequence). CDR3 length equals 14 residues.

The chain links TRBV7-9 to TRBJ1-3; the D gene is possibly TRBD1 (5 bases). Trimming took off 0 bases at V and 3 bases at J, with 12 bases between the two ends. The CDR3 spans 16 residues. Germline V gene sequence: CDR1 SEHNR, CDR2 FQNEAQ (reference sequence). Here the CDR3 DNA reads TGTGCCAGCAGCTTAGCGGGGGGAACATTTGGAAACACCATATATTTT. Residues: CASSLAGGTFGNTIYF.

The chain links TRBV7-3 to TRBJ2-2; the match to TRBD2 covers 9 bases. CDR3 length: 15 residues. Germline-derived CDR1 and CDR2 are SGHTA and FQGTGA. V lost 5 bases and J lost 2; bases outside the gene matches: 3. The CDR3 DNA sequence: TGTGCCAGCAGCCTTAGCGGGAGTAACACCGGGGAGCTGTTTTTT. Protein sequence: CASSLSGSNTGELFF.

This rearrangement joins TRBV5-1 to TRBJ2-7, with TRBD2 matching over 12 bases. The germline V gene has CDR1 SGHRS and CDR2 YFSETQ. The CDR3 extends over 16 amino acids. The V segment lost 0 bases and the J segment 3 bases; nucleotides outside the gene matches: 4. The CDR3 DNA follows: TGCGCCAGCAGCTTGGGAGGACTAGCGGGACTCTACGAGCAGTACTTC. Protein product: CASSLGGLAGLYEQYF.

The chain combines TRBV6-5 with TRBJ1-2; TRBD1 matches 8 bases. The V gene's germline CDR1 is MNHEY and CDR2 SVGAGI. V shed 2 bases, J shed 8 bases, and the junction held 13 bases outside the gene matches. The CDR3 length is 16 residues. This CDR3 reads CASSYGGQGNPGGYTF. For the CDR3, the DNA is TGTGCCAGCAGTTACGGAGGACAGGGAAACCCTGGGGGCTACACCTTC.

This clone was picked up one time. The chain employs TRBV5-1 and TRBJ2-1, with 12 nucleotides matching TRBD2. The CDR3 covers 17 residues. Trimming took 4 bases from V and 1 from J; bases not matched to a gene: 6. Germline CDR1 SGHRS, CDR2 YFSETQ. CDR3 residues: CASSKGLAGSSYNEQFF. DNA of the CDR3: TGCGCCAGCAGCAAGGGACTAGCGGGTAGTTCCTACAATGAGCAGTTCTTC.

This chain uses TRBV19 with TRBJ1-1; a weak D match, TRBD1 (6 bases). The V gene lost 8 bases and the J gene lost 1 base, with 11 bases spanning the gap. The CDR3 runs to 13 residues. Looked up from germline, CDR1 is LNHDA and CDR2 is SQIVND (reference sequence). The CDR3 DNA reads TGTGCCAGTGAACAGGGTAAGAACACTGAAGCTTTCTTT. This sequence encodes CASEQGKNTEAFF.

V and J are TRBV20-1 and TRBJ2-5; D is unclear. Germline V lookup: CDR1 DFQATT, CDR2 SNEGSKA (reference sequence). This CDR3 region has 11 residues. The V and J ends lost 7 bases and 2 bases respectively, with 8 bases between them. CDR3 DNA: TGCAGTGTGGAGACGCAAGAGACCCAGTACTTC. It is translated as CSVETQETQYF.

The rearrangement links TRBV7-2 to TRBJ1-2; D is undetermined. The CDR3 loop spans 12 amino acids. The V gene lost 5 bases and the J gene lost 7 bases, with 11 bases spanning the gap. CDR1 and CDR2 (germline): SGHTA, FQGNSA. In DNA, the CDR3 is TGTGCCAGCAGCGCGGGATTTTTTGGCTACACCTTC. Its protein product is CASSAGFFGYTF.

The chain employs TRBV7-2 and TRBJ2-7; TRBD2 matches at 10 bases. J gave up 0 bases and V 5 bases, and 16 bases lay outside the gene matches. Germline V gives CDR1 SGHTA, CDR2 FQGNSA. This CDR3 is built from 19 residues. The CDR3 sequence: CASSPRESGRASPSYEQYF. The CDR3 DNA sequence: TGTGCCAGCAGCCCCCGTGAGAGCGGGAGGGCCTCTCCCTCCTACGAGCAGTACTTC.

The V gene is TRBV6-1, the J gene TRBJ2-5; possibly TRBD1 for D (6 bases). Germline V lookup: CDR1 MNHNS, CDR2 SASEGT. Trimming removed 6 bases at V and 5 bases at J, with 16 bases between. The CDR3 runs to 14 residues. The DNA of the CDR3 is TGTGCCAGCAGCCCCAGCAGGGGCGGTGAGACCCAGTACTTC. It translates to CASSPSRGGETQYF.

The chain uses TRBV7-2 and TRBJ1-2; D uncertain. The CDR3 has 15 residues. V lost 0 bases, J lost 0 bases, and 8 bases lay in between. The germline gives CDR1 SGHTA, CDR2 FQGNSA. The CDR3 nucleotides are TGTGCCAGCAGCTTAGCGCCGAGGCCTAACTATGGCTACACCTTC. Amino acids: CASSLAPRPNYGYTF.

This rearrangement joins TRBV6-6 to TRBJ1-4; D perhaps matches TRBD1 (5 bases). The CDR3 is 11 amino acids. CDR1 and CDR2 (germline): MNHNY, SVGAGI (reference sequence). V lost 5 bases and J lost 11, with 9 bases in between. The CDR3 is CASSEKGKLFF. CDR3 bases: TGTGCCAGCAGTGAAAAGGGGAAACTGTTTTTT.

The chain employs TRBV7-2 and TRBJ2-7, with TRBD2 matching 9 bases. The trim removed 2 bases at V and 0 bases at J, leaving 2 bases unmatched. This CDR3 has 15 residues. Germline assignment: CDR1 SGHTA and CDR2 FQGNSA. This CDR3 reads CASSLSSGTSYEQYF. The CDR3, as DNA: TGTGCCAGCAGCTTATCTAGCGGGACCTCCTACGAGCAGTACTTC.

This chain joins TRBV10-3 and TRBJ2-1, with 11 bases fitting TRBD1. Germline V lookup: CDR1 ENHRY, CDR2 SYGVKD. J lost 8 bases, V lost 10 bases, and 10 bases had no gene match. The CDR3 contains 14 residues. CDR3 DNA: TGTGCCACCACGAGCGGACAGGGGGCCGATGAGCAGTTCTTC. This gives the protein CATTSGQGADEQFF.

V usage is TRBV6-1 and J usage is TRBJ2-7; 8 bases line up with TRBD2. The ends lost 2 bases at V and 2 bases at J; junction bases unmatched: 2. This CDR3 has 14 residues. The germline CDR1 and CDR2 sequences are MNHNS and SASEGT. The CDR3 loop reads CASSELGLAYEQYF. In nucleotides, the CDR3 is TGTGCCAGCAGTGAACTGGGACTAGCCTACGAGCAGTACTTC.

DNA for the CDR3: TGTGCGAGCAGACAGCAAGAGACCCAGTACTTC. Residues: CASRQQETQYF. V is TRBV10-3 and J is TRBJ2-5; D might be TRBD1 (5 bases). Germline V lookup: CDR1 ENHRY, CDR2 SYGVKD. This CDR3 has 11 amino acids.

This chain links TRBV28 with TRBJ1-5; D uncertain. The CDR3 has 16 residues. CDR1 MDHEN and CDR2 SYDVKM come from the germline V gene. The V end was cut by 2 bases, the J end by 5 bases, with 16 bases between. The chain's CDR3 is CASSLGQGGAYQPQHF. DNA of the CDR3: TGTGCCAGCAGTTTAGGCCAAGGCGGAGCCTATCAGCCCCAGCATTTT.

The chain recombines TRBV28 with TRBJ2-5; no firm D call. Trimming stripped 3 bases from V and 5 bases from J, with 7 bases between. The CDR3 length is 12 residues. CDR1 MDHEN and CDR2 SYDVKM come from the germline V gene. CDR3 sequence: CASSFLVETQYF. Here the CDR3 DNA reads TGTGCCAGCAGTTTTCTAGTCGAGACCCAGTACTTC.

The V and J genes are TRBV10-2 and TRBJ2-1; 10 bases are shared with TRBD2. The germline gives CDR1 WSHSY, CDR2 SAAADI. CDR3 length: 18 residues. V lost 0 bases and J lost 0; bases outside the gene matches: 5. The chain's CDR3 is CASSESGTSASSYNEQFF. The CDR3 region has the DNA TGCGCCAGCAGTGAGTCGGGGACTAGCGCTAGCTCCTACAATGAGCAGTTCTTC.

V gene TRBV28 combines with J gene TRBJ1-3, with 8 bases aligning to TRBD1. The CDR3 has 16 amino acids. With 0 bases clipped from V and 3 bases from J, the junction kept 4 bases outside the gene matches. The germline gives CDR1 MDHEN, CDR2 SYDVKM. CDR3 loop: CASSLWDRAFGNTIYF. The CDR3 bases are TGTGCCAGCAGTTTATGGGACAGGGCTTTTGGAAACACCATATATTTT.

V gene TRBV6-1 combines with J gene TRBJ2-7; the D gene is possibly TRBD1 (6 bases). Trimming shortened V by 6 bases and J by 0 bases, and 15 bases separated the two germline ends. Germline V gene sequence: CDR1 MNHNS, CDR2 SASEGT. The CDR3 has 15 amino acids. The DNA of the CDR3 is TGTGCCAGCAGGAGCAGGGGTCCTAGCTCCTACGAGCAGTACTTC. This sequence encodes CASRSRGPSSYEQYF.

The chain is built from TRBV7-2 and TRBJ2-1, with 9 bases fitting TRBD2. The ends lost 4 bases at V and 8 bases at J; junction bases unmatched: 15. The CDR3 contains 17 residues. The germline gives CDR1 SGHTA, CDR2 FQGNSA. CDR3 coding DNA: TGTGCCAGCAGCTCCACGAGCGGGCTAGCGGGAATCGATGAGCAGTTCTTC. Translating gives CASSSTSGLAGIDEQFF.

The chain is built from TRBV7-6 and TRBJ2-1, with 7 bases fitting TRBD2. Germline values: CDR1 SGHVS, CDR2 FNYEAQ. The CDR3 spans 17 residues. V shed 4 bases, J shed 0 bases, and the junction held 9 bases outside the gene matches. CDR3 protein: CASSSHPSGSSYNEQFF. The CDR3 nucleotides read TGTGCCAGCAGCTCCCACCCTAGCGGTAGCTCCTACAATGAGCAGTTCTTC.

The V call is TRBV7-2, the J call TRBJ2-5; 11 bases match TRBD2. CDR3 length: 16 residues. The trim removed 5 bases at V and 4 bases at J, leaving 9 bases unmatched. Germline CDR1 reads SGHTA; CDR2 reads FQGNSA. The CDR3 loop reads CASSQEGGLAGETQYF. CDR3 sequence (DNA): TGTGCCAGCAGCCAGGAGGGAGGACTAGCGGGAGAGACCCAGTACTTC.

This clone was seen only once. The rearrangement uses TRBV6-5 and TRBJ1-3, with 7 positions matching TRBD1. Germline V lookup: CDR1 MNHEY, CDR2 SVGAGI. Unmatched junction bases numbered 6, after V lost 10 bases and J lost 0 bases. The CDR3 consists of 14 residues. Here the CDR3 reads CATRDRFSGNTIYF. The CDR3 bases are TGTGCCACCAGGGACAGATTCTCTGGAAACACCATATATTTT.

This chain joins TRBV7-2 and TRBJ1-2, with D maybe TRBD1 (6 bases). The germline gives CDR1 SGHTA, CDR2 FQGNSA. V dropped 6 bases and J dropped 8 bases, with 19 bases sitting between them. CDR3 length equals 14 residues. The CDR3: CASRPGTTQEGYTF. The DNA for the CDR3 is TGTGCCAGCAGGCCCGGGACAACCCAGGAGGGCTACACCTTC.

J is TRBJ2-3 and V is TRBV18; 7 bases are shared with TRBD2. The CDR3 length is 15 residues. The J segment lost 0 bases and the V segment lost 2 bases, leaving 2 bases of the junction unmatched. Germline CDR1 KGHSH, CDR2 LQKENI. Written as DNA, the CDR3 is TGTGCCAGCTCACCAACTAGCGCCAGCACAGATACGCAGTATTTT. This encodes CASSPTSASTDTQYF.

The chain carries TRBV5-1 and TRBJ2-1; a weak D match, TRBD1 (6 bases). Trimming removed 1 base at V and 7 bases at J, with 12 bases between. CDR1 SGHRS and CDR2 YFSETQ come from the germline V gene. CDR3 length: 14 amino acids. The DNA for the CDR3 is TGCGCCAGCAGCTTGCAACAGGGATGGAATGAGCAGTTCTTC. This translates into CASSLQQGWNEQFF. The whole variable domain, filled in from reference TRBV5-1 and TRBJ2-1, reads KAGVTQTPRYLIKTRGQQVTLSCSPISGHRSVSWYQQTPGQGLQFLFEYFSETQRNKGNFPGRFSGRQFSNSRSEMNVSTLELGDSALYLCASSLQQGWNEQFFGPGTRLTVL.

This chain connects TRBV15 to TRBJ2-3; 10 bases map to TRBD2. Germline values: CDR1 LNHNV, CDR2 YYDKDF (reference sequence). The CDR3 runs 16 residues. The CDR3 region is CATVTRTSGSTDTQYF. CDR3 DNA: TGTGCAACTGTAACCCGGACTAGCGGAAGCACAGATACGCAGTATTTT.